This T cell receptor (beta chain) comes out of a study of blood T cells in healthy people across ages. Study-level results: Strong correlation existed between TCR beta diversity and naive T cell percentage. Unknown CMV status may confound age-related changes in expanded clones. A roughly linear fall in TCR beta diversity per million T cells was seen with increasing age.

Worth noting for this clonotype: What it binds is unknown.

For the second PCR, which ran for about 7 to 12 cycles, a sample-barcoded 5' primer and a J-beta primer mix were used. TCRdb itself ran the 5' RACE reads through MiXCR, one entry per CDR3 protein. The sample shows around 990,000 distinct CDR3 sequences, roughly two fifths of them seen only once. Germline CDR1 and CDR2: MNHEY and SVGAGI. The V and J ends lost 8 bases and 0 bases respectively, with 14 bases between them. The CDR3 consists of 15 residues. The TCR sequence derives from a man aged 18 to 30 in good health. V and J are TRBV6-5 and TRBJ2-1; D ambiguous. The sample comprised blood. The CDR3 loop is CASRKDVYSYNEQFF. CDR3 sequence (DNA): TGTGCCAGCCGGAAAGACGTCTACTCCTACAATGAGCAGTTCTTC.